The clone carrying this T cell receptor (beta chain) was recorded many times. The data stem from a study of T-cell reconstitution after alpha-beta-depleted transplantation in children. The CDR3 sequence is 12 residues long. V was pared by 8 bases and J by 0 bases, with 7 bases between. The germline V gene has CDR1 MDHEN and CDR2 SYDVKM. Preparation of the TCRbeta library involved a method that used unique molecular identifiers. From the PCR reads, TCRdb called clonotypes with MiXCR, one entry per CDR3 protein. The data hold around 240,000 distinct CDR3 sequences, with 9.7% observed a single time. This specimen was PBMCs from the stem cell graft donor, taken from the stem cell graft. The V call is TRBV28, the J call TRBJ2-5; no clear D gene. This receptor was taken from a human donor who donated a stem cell graft to a child with SCID. The CDR3 protein is CASRTYQETQYF. CDR3 DNA: TGTGCCAGCCGGACGTACCAAGAGACCCAGTACTTC.